This entry describes one TCR beta chain. Relative to the germline gene, one junction end is altered; a read error may explain this. The template was RNA from unsorted bulk tissue. A modified ARM-PCR protocol with three rounds of nested PCR amplified TCRbeta. TCRdb analysed the multiplex PCR reads with MiXCR anew, one entry per CDR3 protein. The sample has under 150,000 distinct CDR3 sequences; around 61% are singletons. The data are from a study of tumor and adjacent non-tumor tissue in lung cancer. The TCR sequence derives from a man aged 55 to 70 with small cell lung cancer. Input material: lung tumor tissue.

DNA for the CDR3: TGCAGTGCTAGCAGGCAGGGAGGGAGCAATCACCCCCAGCATTTT. This codes for CSASRQGGSNHPQHF. The rearrangement joins TRBV20-1 to TRBJ1-5, with D perhaps matching TRBD1 (5 bases). The CDR3 is 15 residues long. Germline V gene data show CDR1 as DFQATT and CDR2 as SNEGSKA (reference sequence).